One TCR beta chain is described in this entry. Its antigen target is currently unknown. Within one base of it there is no much larger clone, and no base qualities were kept. This sample stems from a study of cytomegalovirus exposure and HLA in healthy donors (dated by TCRdb to about 2017). At the level of the whole study: An earlier analysis of fewer than 750 of the donors reported approximately 260 Gb of sequence data and around 110 million unique TCR beta sequences obtained from 150 million to 200 million T cells. Rather than using new phenotypic data, the later analysis identified candidate immune exposures from TCR beta sequences and from how often those sequences occurred across donors. The study aimed to test whether cataloging public T cell receptors could reveal signatures of past pathogen exposure. HLA typing covered class I and class II loci at four-digit resolution. To study patterns of TCR occurrence, a later analysis re-analyzed previously published TCR beta repertoires from 600 to 750 donors and added high-resolution HLA genotyping. Because of strong linkage in the cohort, roughly five DR-DQ haplotypes were treated as single units for association and clustering. A separate validation cohort of about 110 different subjects was used in addition to the 666-subject first cohort. Of the 350 to 450 genotyped donors, 65% to 90% fell in the genetic ancestry cluster associated with self-reported Caucasian donors. Genome-wide SNP genotypes for about 65% of the 666 donors were used in a later genetic analysis, which treated that subset as a discovery cohort. The T cell repertoires of roughly 660 subjects were profiled by immunosequencing and related to cytomegalovirus serostatus. About 320 gigabases of sequencing data and 80 million or so unique TCR sequences were included in an early release covering roughly 700 HLA-typed donors. Among roughly 370 genotyped donors of the cohort, an average of around 240,000 unique TCR beta nucleotide sequences were sequenced per donor, about a sixth of them non-productive. The study combined high-throughput TCR immunosequencing, statistical association of individual TCRs with disease status, and machine learning to predict cytomegalovirus infection status. The number of donors typed differed by locus, with roughly 620-630 for A, B, C, DRB1 and DQB1, roughly 520 for DQA1, 600 to 610 for DPA1, and some 440 for DPB1. To decide whether each TCR beta V gene segment behaved as functional or pseudogenic, an earlier analysis of 587 of the donors relied on high-throughput TCR beta sequencing. Donor age, sex, ethnicity and CMV serostatus were compiled alongside the repertoire data. Every repertoire in the discovery cohort had been generated on one and the same sequencing platform.

Libraries were built with the immunoSEQ multiplex PCR assay. For the multiplex PCR, a mixture combining 60 forward primers for TCR Vbeta segments and 13 reverse primers for TCR Jbeta segments was used. Amplification of the CDR3 region of rearranged TCR beta genes was performed with a multiplex PCR assay on genomic DNA. The Illumina HiSeq System was used to sequence the amplified TCR beta libraries as 87-base-pair reads. The authors processed their data as follows. Across the roughly 640 repertoires, a later analysis counted 78 million or so unique TCR beta chains, roughly 11 million of which were shared by at least two donors. A nearest-neighbor algorithm error-corrected the raw reads and collapsed the reads into unique sequences, merging closely related sequences to remove PCR and sequencing errors. To assign V, D and J gene segments, CDR3 sequences were aligned to IMGT reference sequences. For a sequence to be retained, a match of at least six nucleotides to both a V gene segment and a J gene segment was required. Rearrangements were classified as productive when the CDR3 lacked stop codons and remained in frame with V and J, and all other rearrangements were classified as non-productive. Following IMGT convention, CDR3 was defined as the stretch from the second conserved V-encoded cysteine up to the conserved J-encoded phenylalanine. In an earlier analysis of approximately 590 of the donors, sequences lacking an unambiguous match to a single V gene segment were excluded. An earlier analysis of several hundred of the donors called V segments functional above 56.7% productive rearrangements and segregating when the between-donor standard deviation exceeded 5%. A statistical classification framework was built to diagnose cytomegalovirus status from the catalog of TCR beta chain sequences. In a later analysis, TCR nucleotide sequences were compared against IMGT/GENE-DB human TR gene sequences so that V and J genes could be assigned. A later analysis assigned CDR3 sequences and most-parsimonious VDJ recombination scenarios with the TCRdist pipeline. In a later analysis, every TCR beta chain was defined by the combination of its CDR3 amino acid sequence and its V-gene family, and reads without a unique V-gene family were dropped. To address suspected cross-contamination and a sequencing artifact, a later analysis removed a few hundred highly shared, low-generation-probability nucleotide sequences. A later analysis calculated a clonal expansion index for each public chain from normalized within-repertoire ranks of inferred template counts. In a later analysis, generation probabilities were computed using a VDJ recombination model fitted to out-of-frame rearrangements, and the results were checked against IGoR. In a later analysis, TCR-TCR, TCR-HLA and TCR-CMV co-occurrence was scored with hypergeometric tests, and a repertoire-size bias correction was applied to TCR pairs. In a later analysis, false discovery rates were estimated by permuting HLA or CMV assignments 20 times. A later analysis grouped co-occurring TCRs with DBSCAN, adding TCRdist sequence similarity when clustering within HLA-allele-positive subsets. For co-occurrence clustering, repertoires with fewer than 30,000 or more than 120,000 public chains were excluded, along with five or six repertoires with anomalous nucleotide sharing. TCRdb limited this immuneACCESS table to in-frame rearrangements with V and J called. A share of clones is missing; checked studies link under half to unresolved V genes, and the rest is unexplained. V and J calls and clone size come straight from that table; D and trimming were deduced from the DNA. This sample has some 86,000 clones in its table, and about 66% of those were observed once. About 2.1% of the sample rests with the top ten.

In total, 500 to 700 healthy bone marrow donors made up the cohort. At the time of sampling, all cohort members were nominally healthy, though unrecorded immune exposures were likely present. The donor tested CMV seronegative and was one of the 352 seronegative cohort members. A peripheral blood sample was provided by each donor, and peripheral blood mononuclear cells were used for TCR beta sequencing. Genomic DNA was extracted from the blood cell samples with the Qiagen DNeasy Blood Extraction Kit. The germline V gene (reference sequence) sets CDR1 to WNHNN and CDR2 to SYGVQD. Measured from the cysteine to the phenylalanine, the CDR3 is 14 residues long. The read is trimmed to its CDR3 DNA, 42 bases read in frame from base 1. V is shortened by 2 bases, J by 4 bases, and the region joining them spans 11 bases. Study-wide findings and limitations: A later genetic analysis associated a missense DCLRE1C variant with V-gene and J-gene trimming of TCR beta chains, and an independent cohort replicated the association. Most TCR sequences were seen in very few donors, while some public TCRs were found in many individuals. In a later analysis, 16,951 TCR beta sequences were associated with specific HLA alleles at a false discovery rate of 0.05. A further reported finding was that TCR beta sequences accurately predicted the HLA-A and HLA-B alleles for most subjects in the first cohort. In a later analysis, most CMV-associated TCR beta chains were found to appear HLA-restricted, with HLA associations seemingly driven largely by CMV exposure. The classifier was reported to diagnose cytomegalovirus status with high specificity and sensitivity in both the original and validation cohorts. In a later analysis, the rate of TCR association differed among HLA loci, with DRB1 alleles having the most associated TCRs and HLA-C alleles having the fewest. About 15 rarely observed V segments, including chromosome 9 orphons, were excluded from the earlier analysis of approximately 600 of the donors because counts were too low. Correlated functional status among segregating V segments might be attributable to linkage disequilibrium, but an unknown experimental factor could not be ruled out. Some IMGT-functional V segments, including TRBV6-2 and TRBV6-3, could not be told apart with the 87-base-pair reads, so those segments were excluded. Assigning TCR associations to individual alleles was difficult when HLA alleles, especially DR and DQ, strongly co-occurred. Because HLA typing was unavailable for some donors at each locus, only the typed subset was used in association tests. In vitro tests confirmed that a few of the cytomegalovirus-associated TCR beta chains recognize cytomegalovirus antigens. The only immune exposure information available for the cohort was CMV serostatus. The sequencing pipeline was judged likely to have produced a cluster of highly shared sequence variants as a technical artifact. The cohort was sequenced for TCR beta chains only, and without alpha or paired-chain data the features that could be detected were limited. The study listed 170 or so TCR beta chains as associated with cytomegalovirus. In a later analysis, several top co-occurrence clusters were reported to appear linked to parvovirus B19, influenza, CMV and Epstein-Barr virus. The authors suggested that the approach could potentially be extended to other disease states and immunological phenotypes. Presence/absence analyses assumed roughly uniform sequencing depth across donors, an assumption that may not hold. A later analysis found that HLA-associated TCR beta chains were more clonally expanded and had lower generation probabilities than equally common non-associated chains. In an earlier analysis of about 550 of the donors, most TCR beta V segments were observed in productive rearrangements about 87% or about 30% of the time, broadly matching IMGT annotations. According to a later genetic analysis, donors in an Asian-associated ancestry cluster had fewer N-insertions in productive TCRs than the roughly 670-donor mean.

This receptor was taken from a man aged 25-45 years in good health and CMV-seronegative. The V and J segments used are TRBV10-1 and TRBJ1-1, with the identity of the D gene unclear. The sample comprised PBMCs. The encoded CDR3 is CASSEGGLGTEAFF. The DNA is as follows: TGCGCCAGCAGTGAGGGTGGGCTGGGCACTGAAGCTTTCTTT.